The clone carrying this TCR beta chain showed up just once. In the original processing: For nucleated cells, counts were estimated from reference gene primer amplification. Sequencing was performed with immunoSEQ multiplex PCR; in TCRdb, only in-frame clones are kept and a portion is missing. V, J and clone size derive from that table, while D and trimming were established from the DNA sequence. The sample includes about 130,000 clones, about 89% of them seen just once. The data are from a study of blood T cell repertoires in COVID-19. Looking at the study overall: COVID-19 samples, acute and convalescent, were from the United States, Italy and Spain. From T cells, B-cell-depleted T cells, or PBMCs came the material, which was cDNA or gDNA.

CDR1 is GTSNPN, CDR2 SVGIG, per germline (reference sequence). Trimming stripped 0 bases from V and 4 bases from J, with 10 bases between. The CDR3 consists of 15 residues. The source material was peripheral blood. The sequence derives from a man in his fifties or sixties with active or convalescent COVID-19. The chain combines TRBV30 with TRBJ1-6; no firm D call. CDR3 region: CAWSVPGGYNSPLHF. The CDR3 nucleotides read TGTGCCTGGAGTGTCCCCGGAGGGTATAATTCACCCCTCCACTTT.